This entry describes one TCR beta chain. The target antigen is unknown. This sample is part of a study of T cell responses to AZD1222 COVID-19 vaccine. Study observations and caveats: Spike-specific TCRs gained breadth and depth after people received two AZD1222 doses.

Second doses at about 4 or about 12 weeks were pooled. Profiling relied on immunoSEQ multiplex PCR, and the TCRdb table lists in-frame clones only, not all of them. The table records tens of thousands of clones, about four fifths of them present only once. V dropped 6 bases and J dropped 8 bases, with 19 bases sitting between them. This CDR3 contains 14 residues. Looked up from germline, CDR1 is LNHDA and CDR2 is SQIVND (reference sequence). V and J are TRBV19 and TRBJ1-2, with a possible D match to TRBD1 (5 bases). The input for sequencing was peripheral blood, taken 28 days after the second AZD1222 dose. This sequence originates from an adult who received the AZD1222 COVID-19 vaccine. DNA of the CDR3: TGTGCCAGTAGAGGGGCAGGCCTTCTCCGGGGCTACACCTTC. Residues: CASRGAGLLRGYTF.